This T cell receptor (beta chain) came from a study of blood T cells in healthy people across ages. Overall study results and limits: TCR beta diversity per million T cells fell roughly linearly with age.

PCR was performed a second time for about 6 to 12 cycles using a sample-barcoded 5' primer and a J-beta primer mix. Each cDNA molecule was tagged by a template-switch adaptor with 12 random nucleotides. All samples yielded 2.5 million or more CDR3-containing paired-end reads. TCRdb re-called the 5' RACE reads with MiXCR, one entry per CDR3 protein. This sample has 650,000 to 1,000,000 distinct CDR3 sequences; around 36% occur once, and the top ten carry under 15%. Worth noting for this clonotype: Its antigen is as yet unknown.

Germline V lookup: CDR1 GTSNPN, CDR2 SVGIG (reference sequence). Trimming removed 8 bases at V and 3 bases at J, with 13 bases between. This CDR3 region has 12 residues. The clonotype originates from a man aged 18 to 35 in good health. Input material: blood. The chain employs TRBV30 and TRBJ1-2, with D uncertain. The CDR3 sequence is CAGNMKDYGYTF. The CDR3 region has the DNA TGTGCCGGTAATATGAAGGACTATGGCTACACCTTC.